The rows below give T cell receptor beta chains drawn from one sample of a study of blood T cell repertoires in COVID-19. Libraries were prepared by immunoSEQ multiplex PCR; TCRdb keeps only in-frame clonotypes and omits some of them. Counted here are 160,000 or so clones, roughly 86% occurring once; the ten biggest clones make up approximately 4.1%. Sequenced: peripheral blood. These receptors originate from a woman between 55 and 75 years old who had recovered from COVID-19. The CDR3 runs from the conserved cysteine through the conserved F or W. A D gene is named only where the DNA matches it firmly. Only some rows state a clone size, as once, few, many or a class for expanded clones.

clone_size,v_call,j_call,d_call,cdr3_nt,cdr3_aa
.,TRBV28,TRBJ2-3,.,TGTGCCAGCAGTTCATTCCCCGATACGCAGTATTTT,CASSSFPDTQYF
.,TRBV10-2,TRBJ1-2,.,TGCGCCAGCAGTGAAAGGGACAATTATAACTATGGCTACACCTTC,CASSERDNYNYGYTF
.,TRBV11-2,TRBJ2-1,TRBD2,TGTGCCAGCAGCTACCAGCGGGGGAGCTCCTACAATGAGCAGTTCTTC,CASSYQRGSSYNEQFF
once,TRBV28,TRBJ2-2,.,TGTGCCAGCTCCCCGGGAAGTCTCCCCGGGGAGCTGTTTTTT,CASSPGSLPGELFF
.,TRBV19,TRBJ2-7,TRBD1,TGTGCCAGTAGCACAGGGGGCTGGTTGTACGAGCAGTACTTC,CASSTGGWLYEQYF
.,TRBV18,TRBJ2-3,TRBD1,TGTGCCAGCTCACGGGACAGGGATGATACGCAGTATTTT,CASSRDRDDTQYF
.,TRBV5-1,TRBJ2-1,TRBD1,TGCGCCAGCAGCTTGGGGACAGGGGGCAATGAGCAGTTCTTC,CASSLGTGGNEQFF
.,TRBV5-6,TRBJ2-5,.,TGTGCCAGCAGTCTCCAAGAGACCCAGTACTTC,CASSLQETQYF
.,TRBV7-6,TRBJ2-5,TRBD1,TGTGCCAGTCATGCAGGGGGTTGGGAGACCCAGTACTTC,CASHAGGWETQYF
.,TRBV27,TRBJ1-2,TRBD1,TGTGCCAGCAGGGGACAGGGGTACTATGGCTACACCTTC,CASRGQGYYGYTF
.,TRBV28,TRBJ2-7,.,TGTGCCAGCACCAACATAATTAGCGGAAGCTACGAGCAGTACTTC,CASTNIISGSYEQYF
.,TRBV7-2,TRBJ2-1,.,TGTGCCAGCAGAAGGAGGGCCATCAATGAGCAGTTCTTC,CASRRRAINEQFF
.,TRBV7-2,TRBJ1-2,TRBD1,TGTGCCAGCAGCTTCCAGGGGGGTGGGTATGGCTACACCTTC,CASSFQGGGYGYTF
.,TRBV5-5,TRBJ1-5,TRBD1,TGTGCCAGCAGCTTGGGCGGACAGGGAGACGCTATTCGTAACAATCAGCCCCAGCATTTT,CASSLGGQGDAIRNNQPQHF
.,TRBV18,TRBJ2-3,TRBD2,TGTGCCAGCTCACCGGGACTAGCGGCAGATACGCAGTATTTT,CASSPGLAADTQYF
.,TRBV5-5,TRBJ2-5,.,TGTGCCAGCAGCTTGTCGGGATCAGAGACCCAGTACTTC,CASSLSGSETQYF
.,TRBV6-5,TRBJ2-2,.,TGTGCCACCCTTGGAGTTAACACCGGGGAGCTGTTTTTT,CATLGVNTGELFF
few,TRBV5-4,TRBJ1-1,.,TGTGCCAGCAGCTTAGGGGGGGGAATAAACACTGAAGCTTTCTTT,CASSLGGGINTEAFF
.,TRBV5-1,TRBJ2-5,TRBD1,TGCGCCAGCAGCCAAGGACAGGGCCTTCAAGAGACCCAGTACTTC,CASSQGQGLQETQYF
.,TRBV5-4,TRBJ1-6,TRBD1,TGTGCCAGCAGCGACTGGGACAGGGCTAATTCACCCCTCCACTTT,CASSDWDRANSPLHF
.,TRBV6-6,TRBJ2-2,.,TGTGCCAGCAGTTCCTCGCAGGCCGGGGAGCTGTTTTTT,CASSSSQAGELFF
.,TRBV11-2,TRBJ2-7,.,TGTGCCAGCAGCACAGTGGGTAACCTCCCCTACGAGCAGTACTTC,CASSTVGNLPYEQYF